The 15 T cell receptor beta chains below all came from one sample that was sequenced in a study of cytomegalovirus exposure and HLA in healthy donors. PCR primers comprised 60 Vbeta and 13 Jbeta primers. Using immunoSEQ multiplex PCR, the repertoire was profiled, and TCRdb retains in-frame clones only, with some absent. Here the sample spans 85,000 to 130,000 clones, 65% to 90% being singletons. Sample: PBMCs. The receptors here all came from a woman younger than 30 in good health and CMV-seronegative.

The CDR3: CASSPDRGHGYTF. DNA for the CDR3: TGTGCCAGCTCACCAGACAGGGGGCATGGCTACACCTTC. V gene TRBV18 combines with J gene TRBJ1-2, with TRBD1 identical over 10 bases. This CDR3 spans 13 amino acids. The germline CDR1 and CDR2 sequences are KGHSH and LQKENI. Trimming cost V 2 bases and J 6 bases; bases outside gene matches: 0. Based on the CDR3 plus reference TRBV18 and TRBJ1-2, the full variable domain is NAGVMQNPRHLVRRRGQEARLRCSPMKGHSHVYWYRQLPEEGLKFMVYLQKENIIDESGMPKERFSAEFPKEGPSILRIQQVVRGDSAAYFCASSPDRGHGYTFGSGTRLTVV.

The chain recombines TRBV27 with TRBJ2-1; possible D gene TRBD2, 5 bases. V was trimmed by 5 bases and J by 5 bases, leaving 13 bases between them. The CDR3 runs to 14 residues. CDR1 is MNHEY, CDR2 SMNVEV, per germline (reference sequence). The CDR3 loop reads CASSRGEPHNEQFF. CDR3 DNA sequence: TGTGCCAGCAGTCGGGGAGAACCGCACAATGAGCAGTTCTTC.

The chain combines TRBV5-5 with TRBJ2-2; TRBD1 might be the D (8 bases). Germline CDR1 is SGHKS and CDR2 is YYEKEE (reference sequence). The length of the CDR3 is 16 residues. The ends were cut back, 4 bases at V and 3 bases at J, with 16 bases in the middle. The CDR3 bases are TGTGCCAGCAGCCGCGGACAGGGAGGGTACACCGGGGAGCTGTTTTTT. Protein: CASSRGQGGYTGELFF.

This chain connects TRBV4-3 to TRBJ1-6, with a possible D match to TRBD1 (6 bases). V was trimmed by 4 bases and J by 3 bases, leaving 16 bases between them. CDR1 is LGHNA, CDR2 YSLEER, per germline. This CDR3 is 17 amino acids long. The CDR3 sequence is CASSLNKQGDYNSPLHF. CDR3 DNA sequence: TGCGCCAGCAGCCTCAACAAACAGGGAGACTATAATTCACCCCTCCACTTT.

Here the CDR3 reads CASSLVGSTGNTEAFF. The CDR3 bases are TGTGCCAGCAGCTTAGTGGGCTCTACCGGGAACACTGAAGCTTTCTTT. The chain couples TRBV7-2 to TRBJ1-1; D remains unclear. The germline V gene has CDR1 SGHTA and CDR2 FQGNSA. V was trimmed by 1 base and J by 1 base, leaving 13 bases between them. The CDR3 spans 16 residues.

The chain uses TRBV7-3 and TRBJ2-2; TRBD1 aligns across 11 bases. Germline values: CDR1 SGHTA, CDR2 FQGTGA. V lost 5 bases and J lost 7; bases outside the gene matches: 6. The CDR3 loop spans 15 amino acids. The CDR3 protein is CASSVAGTGGGELFF. DNA of the CDR3: TGTGCCAGCAGCGTAGCCGGGACAGGGGGCGGGGAGCTGTTTTTT. The entire variable domain, with the rest obtained from reference TRBV7-3 and TRBJ2-2, is as follows: GAGVSQTPSNKVTEKGKYVELRCDPISGHTALYWYRQSLGQGPEFLIYFQGTGAADDSGLPNDRFFAVRPEGSVSTLKIQRTERGDSAVYLCASSVAGTGGGELFFGEGSRLTVL.

The chain carries TRBV19 and TRBJ1-5, with TRBD1 as a possible D gene (5 bases). Deletions cut 5 bases from V and 4 bases from J, with 9 bases between. CDR1 is LNHDA, CDR2 SQIVND, per germline (reference sequence). This CDR3 is 13 amino acids long. CDR3 sequence reads: CASSFDRNQPQHF. Here the CDR3 DNA reads TGTGCCAGTAGTTTTGACAGAAATCAGCCCCAGCATTTT.

This clone was detected a few times. The CDR3 DNA follows: TGTGCCAGTGGCGGACTAGCGGGAAGGGGAACCTACAATGAGCAGTTCTTC. Its protein product is CASGGLAGRGTYNEQFF. The rearrangement joins TRBV7-9 to TRBJ2-1, with TRBD2 matching 12 bases. The CDR3 runs to 17 residues. The germline gives CDR1 SEHNR, CDR2 FQNEAQ (reference sequence). With V trimmed by 9 bases and J by 2 bases, 11 bases remained unmatched. Full variable domain (rest looked up from reference TRBV7-9 and TRBJ2-1): DTGVSQNPRHKITKRGQNVTFRCDPISEHNRLYWYRQTLGQGPEFLTYFQNEAQLEKSRLLSDRFSAERPKGSFSTLEIQRTEQGDSAMYLCASGGLAGRGTYNEQFFGPGTRLTVL.

Written as DNA, the CDR3 is TGTGCCAGCAGAAAGACAGTCTACGAGCAGTACTTC. Amino acids: CASRKTVYEQYF. J is TRBJ2-7 and V is TRBV6-5; D perhaps matches TRBD1 (5 bases). The CDR3 extends over 12 amino acids. The germline V gene has CDR1 MNHEY and CDR2 SVGAGI. Trimming left V 6 bases short and J 3 bases short, with 9 bases between.

The chain has TRBV7-9 and TRBJ2-7; D unresolved. This CDR3 region has 13 residues. Germline loops: CDR1 SEHNR, CDR2 FQNEAQ (reference sequence). V lost 10 bases and J 0 bases, leaving 13 bases between the germline ends. The CDR3 sequence is CAIEASSSYEQYF. CDR3 in DNA: TGTGCCATCGAGGCGTCCTCCTCCTACGAGCAGTACTTC.

This rearrangement joins TRBV28 to TRBJ1-4, with D unresolved. V was cut by 6 bases and J by 7 bases, with 12 bases left in between. This CDR3 region has 13 residues. Germline V gene sequence: CDR1 MDHEN, CDR2 SYDVKM. CDR3 sequence: CASSRNVVEKLFF. The CDR3 DNA is TGTGCCAGCAGCCGTAATGTCGTTGAAAAACTGTTTTTT.

The chain combines TRBV11-3 with TRBJ2-1; D is unresolved. The CDR3 is made up of 14 amino acids. Trimming stripped 4 bases from V and 5 bases from J, with 12 bases between. Germline values: CDR1 SGHNT, CDR2 YENEEA. DNA for the CDR3: TGTGCCAGCAGCTCCCGGGTCATTAACAATGAGCAGTTCTTC. Protein: CASSSRVINNEQFF.

The chain employs TRBV28 and TRBJ1-5; 8 bases align to TRBD1. Germline CDR1 MDHEN, CDR2 SYDVKM. The CDR3 consists of 16 residues. Unmatched junction bases numbered 7, after V lost 5 bases and J lost 1 base. The CDR3 DNA is TGTGCCAGCAGTGTAACGACAGGGGTCAGCAATCAGCCCCAGCATTTT. It yields the protein CASSVTTGVSNQPQHF.

The chain is built from TRBV11-1 and TRBJ2-7; D remains ambiguous. CDR1 is SGHAT and CDR2 is FQDESV in the germline V gene (reference sequence). This CDR3 comprises 14 residues. With 1 base removed from V and 2 bases from J, the gap between germline ends came to 9 bases. CDR3 DNA sequence: TGTGCCAGCAGCTTAGGCAGTTTGACCTACGAGCAGTACTTC. This sequence encodes CASSLGSLTYEQYF.

The chain joins TRBV9 to TRBJ1-1, with 8 bases fitting TRBD1. The germline V gene encodes CDR1 SGDLS and CDR2 YYNGEE. J lost 7 bases, V lost 4 bases, and 9 bases had no gene match. There are 14 residues in the CDR3. Here the CDR3 reads CASSSTGGAGEAFF. CDR3 DNA sequence: TGTGCCAGCAGCTCAACAGGGGGAGCAGGTGAAGCTTTCTTT.